One sample yielded the 9 T cell receptor beta chains listed below, sequenced in a study of T cell changes during pregnancy in multiple sclerosis (dated by TCRdb to the late 2010s). Libraries were built with the immunoSEQ multiplex PCR assay. This immuneACCESS table, as held by TCRdb, lists in-frame sequences with V and J called but not all clones. Of the missing ones, under half trace to an unresolved V gene in checked studies; the others have no known cause. Across this sample there are about 59,000 clones, with approximately 90% seen only once. Roughly 2.5% of the sample is held by the ten biggest clonotypes. Sequenced material: peripheral blood, taken in the second trimester of pregnancy. The source of these receptors is a female donor in good health, enrolled as a control in a pregnancy study.

In its sample, this clone was seen a few times. The gene calls are TRBV18 and TRBJ1-1, with a possible D match to TRBD1 (5 bases). The CDR3 has 14 amino acids. The germline gives CDR1 KGHSH, CDR2 LQKENI. V shed 2 bases and J shed 6 bases, with 13 bases lying between them. For the CDR3, the DNA is TGTGCCAGCTCACCAAGTGGGGCGCGGTCTGAAGCTTTCTTT. Its protein product is CASSPSGARSEAFF.

The rearrangement links TRBV21-1 to TRBJ2-7; TRBD1 is taken as the D call from the table, unchecked against the DNA. TRBV21-1 is given as a pseudogene. This CDR3 contains 16 residues. In DNA, the CDR3 is TGTGCCAGCAGCAAAAACAGGGTCGGAAAAGACTACGAGCAGTACTTC. It yields the protein CASSKNRVGKDYEQYF.

The rearrangement uses TRBV10-3 and TRBJ2-1, with 10 nucleotides matching TRBD2. From germline, CDR1 is ENHRY and CDR2 SYGVKD. This CDR3 is built from 14 residues. V was clipped by 5 bases and J by 3 bases; unmatched bases: 1. The CDR3 here is CAISIAGGYNEQFF. Here the CDR3 DNA reads TGTGCCATCAGTATAGCGGGGGGCTACAATGAGCAGTTCTTC.

The chain has TRBV9 and TRBJ1-2; maybe TRBD1 (6 bases). The CDR3 runs to 15 residues. V lost 4 bases to trimming and J lost 1 base, with 14 bases between them. Germline CDR1 reads SGDLS; CDR2 reads YYNGEE. This CDR3 reads CASSNPGTSNYGYTF. DNA for the CDR3: TGTGCCAGCAGCAACCCCGGGACAAGTAACTATGGCTACACCTTC.

The gene calls are TRBV6-1 and TRBJ1-5; unclear D gene. CDR1 MNHNS and CDR2 SASEGT come from the germline V gene. With 5 bases removed from V and 2 bases from J, the gap between germline ends came to 13 bases. The CDR3 has 15 amino acids. CDR3 loop: CASSLAVYRNQPQHF. In nucleotides, the CDR3 is TGTGCCAGCAGTTTAGCGGTGTATCGCAATCAGCCCCAGCATTTT.

This clone was seen just once. This chain uses TRBV4-3 with TRBJ2-5, with 8 bases matching TRBD1. This CDR3 spans 15 amino acids. V was clipped by 0 bases and J by 6 bases; unmatched bases: 6. Germline V gene lookup returns CDR1 LGHNA and CDR2 YSLEER. The CDR3 here is CASSQDWTGPQTQYF. As DNA, the CDR3 is TGCGCCAGCAGCCAAGACTGGACAGGGCCTCAGACCCAGTACTTC.

This clone was observed a handful of times. The chain has TRBV2 and TRBJ1-6, with TRBD1 matching over 9 bases. The CDR3 consists of 13 residues. Germline V CDR1 and CDR2: SNHLY, FYNNEI. Germline trimming cut 9 bases from V and 7 bases from J; bases unmatched to any gene: 4. The CDR3 is CARGTGFNSPLHF. In DNA, the CDR3 is TGTGCCAGGGGGACAGGGTTCAATTCACCCCTCCACTTT.

The chain carries TRBV6-5 and TRBJ2-5, with D perhaps TRBD1 (6 bases). CDR3 size: 13 residues. V was cut by 1 base and J by 4 bases, with 7 bases left in between. The germline V gene encodes CDR1 MNHEY and CDR2 SVGAGI. CDR3 region: CASSYLQGETQYF. CDR3 DNA: TGTGCCAGCAGTTACTTACAGGGAGAGACCCAGTACTTC.

The chain employs TRBV29-1 and TRBJ2-1; D ambiguous. From germline, CDR1 is SQVTM and CDR2 ANQGSEA. V shed 0 bases and J shed 11 bases, with 11 bases lying between them. CDR3 length: 12 residues. As DNA, the CDR3 is TGCAGCGTTGAAGACCAAGCGTCTCAGCAGTTCTTC. Amino acids: CSVEDQASQQFF.